This TCR beta chain was observed in a study of T cell responses to AZD1222 COVID-19 vaccine. Libraries were prepared by immunoSEQ multiplex PCR; TCRdb keeps only in-frame clonotypes and omits some of them. The sample lists 75,000 to 95,000 clones, roughly 89% seen once, with approximately 3% in the top ten. Trimming cost V 5 bases and J 0 bases; bases outside gene matches: 6. In germline, CDR1 is SGHTA, CDR2 FQGNSA. The CDR3 sequence is 15 residues long. The chain links TRBV7-2 to TRBJ2-7; 8 positions match TRBD1. Sequenced material: peripheral blood, taken on day 0 of MenACWY control vaccination. The source is an adult in good health. The DNA of the CDR3 is TGTGCCAGCAGCCCAAGACAGGGGACCTCCTACGAGCAGTACTTC. Translated, it gives CASSPRQGTSYEQYF.